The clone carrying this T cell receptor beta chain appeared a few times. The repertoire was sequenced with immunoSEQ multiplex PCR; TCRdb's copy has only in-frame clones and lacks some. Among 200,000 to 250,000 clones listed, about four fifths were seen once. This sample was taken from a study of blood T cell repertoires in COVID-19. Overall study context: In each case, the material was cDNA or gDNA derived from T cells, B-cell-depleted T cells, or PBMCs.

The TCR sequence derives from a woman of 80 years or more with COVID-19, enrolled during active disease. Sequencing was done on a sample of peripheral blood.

For the CDR3, the DNA is TGCAGCGCCTCGGACAGGAACTTAAACACCATATATTTT. Translating gives CSASDRNLNTIYF. The V and J genes are TRBV29-1 and TRBJ1-3; 7 bases map to TRBD1. Unmatched junction bases numbered 9, after V lost 7 bases and J lost 6 bases. Germline CDR1 is SQVTM and CDR2 is ANQGSEA. The CDR3 extends over 13 amino acids.